These 12 T cell receptor beta chains originate from one sample sequenced in a study of neurological immune-mediated disorders. TCRdb passed the 5' RACE reads through MiXCR, listing each CDR3 protein once. This sample carries approximately 45,000 distinct CDR3 sequences, over 9.5% of them seen once, and the ten largest clones take 1.3%. What was sequenced was PBMCs. Receptors were obtained from a female donor in good health.

This clonotype was found many times. The chain uses TRBV20-1 and TRBJ2-3; tentative D call: TRBD1 (5 bases). V lost 1 base and J lost 2, with 7 bases in between. The germline gives CDR1 DFQATT, CDR2 SNEGSKA (reference sequence). The CDR3 runs to 13 residues. Here the CDR3 DNA reads TGCAGTGCTAGAGGACAGATCACAGATACGCAGTATTTT. Protein sequence: CSARGQITDTQYF.

Many counts were recorded for this clonotype. The chain links TRBV4-1 to TRBJ1-1, with D possibly matching TRBD1 (5 bases). Looked up from germline, CDR1 is MGHRA and CDR2 is YSYEKL. Trimming removed 3 bases from V and 0 bases from J, with 14 bases in between. The CDR3 consists of 16 residues. The CDR3 bases are TGCGCCAGCAGCCACCCCCCAGGGCAGATGAACACTGAAGCTTTCTTT. Amino acids: CASSHPPGQMNTEAFF.

This clonotype was recorded at least ten times. The chain combines TRBV2 with TRBJ2-1, with 14 bases aligning to TRBD2. The CDR3 has 17 amino acids. J was trimmed by 3 bases and V by 3 bases; bases with no gene match: 4. Germline CDR1 is SNHLY and CDR2 is FYNNEI. CDR3 nucleotide sequence: TGTGCCAGCAGTGAGCGACTAGCGGGGGGGGTCTACAATGAGCAGTTCTTC. Its translation is CASSERLAGGVYNEQFF.

V and J are TRBV14 and TRBJ1-2, with TRBD1 as a possible D gene (5 bases). This CDR3 spans 15 amino acids. V was shortened by 1 base and J by 8 bases, with 17 bases between the two germline ends. Germline values: CDR1 SGHDN, CDR2 FVKESK. This CDR3 reads CASSQAGTGVRGYTF. CDR3 bases: TGTGCCAGCAGCCAAGCAGGGACTGGAGTAAGGGGCTACACCTTC. The whole variable domain, remainder taken from reference TRBV14 and TRBJ1-2, is EAGVTQFPSHSVIEKGQTVTLRCDPISGHDNLYWYRRVMGKEIKFLLHFVKESKQDESGMPNNRFLAERTGGTYSTLKVQPAELEDSGVYFCASSQAGTGVRGYTFGSGTRLTVV.

This clonotype was recorded at least ten times. The genes are TRBV12-3 or TRBV12-4 and TRBJ1-1, with 9 bases matching TRBD1. Unmatched junction bases numbered 8, after V lost 6 bases and J lost 6 bases. There are 14 residues in the CDR3. CDR3 DNA sequence: TGTGCCAGCAGCGGACAGGGGAGTACGGCTGAAGCTTTCTTT. Its translation: CASSGQGSTAEAFF.

In this sample, this clonotype turned up many times. The V gene is TRBV20-1, the J gene TRBJ2-2, with 12 bases lining up with TRBD2. The germline gives CDR1 DFQATT, CDR2 SNEGSKA (reference sequence). The CDR3 loop spans 16 amino acids. V dropped 1 base and J dropped 2; count of bases not matched to a gene: 2. The chain's CDR3 is CSARALAGGNTGELFF. The CDR3 bases are TGCAGTGCTAGAGCACTAGCGGGGGGAAACACCGGGGAGCTGTTTTTT.

This clonotype was recorded at least ten times. The V and J genes are TRBV20-1 and TRBJ2-5; the D is unclear. Germline V gene sequence: CDR1 DFQATT, CDR2 SNEGSKA (reference sequence). V dropped 3 bases and J dropped 5 bases, with 10 bases sitting between them. The CDR3 is 12 amino acids. The CDR3: CSASPNVETQYF. CDR3 DNA: TGCAGTGCTAGCCCCAATGTCGAGACCCAGTACTTC.

This clonotype was observed at least ten times. The genes are TRBV27 and TRBJ1-2; D is uncertain. The CDR3 has 15 amino acids. In germline, CDR1 is MNHEY, CDR2 SMNVEV (reference sequence). The V end lost 2 bases, the J end lost 0 bases, and 10 bases lay between the germline ends. CDR3 nucleotide sequence: TGTGCCAGCAGTTTACGACGGACCGCTAACTATGGCTACACCTTC. It encodes CASSLRRTANYGYTF.

The genes are TRBV12-3 or TRBV12-4 and TRBJ1-6; D ambiguous. V lost 3 bases and J lost 10, with 4 bases in between. The CDR3 runs to 11 residues. The CDR3 sequence: CASSFGSPLHF. The CDR3 DNA reads as TGTGCCAGCAGTTTTGGGTCACCCCTCCACTTT.

This clonotype was counted ten times or more. The J gene is TRBJ2-1, the V gene TRBV20-1; possible D gene TRBD2, 6 bases. The CDR3 covers 14 residues. Germline loops: CDR1 DFQATT, CDR2 SNEGSKA (reference sequence). V lost 4 bases, J lost 2 bases, and 12 bases lay in between. This CDR3 is CSAKEGGTYNEQFF. For the CDR3, the DNA is TGCAGTGCTAAGGAGGGCGGGACCTACAATGAGCAGTTCTTC.

The table lists this clonotype with many counts. The CDR3 nucleotides are TGCGCCAGCAGCTCCACGGGACAGTTGAACACTGAAGCTTTCTTT. Its translation is CASSSTGQLNTEAFF. The chain has TRBV5-1 and TRBJ1-1, with 7 bases fitting TRBD1. V lost 3 bases and J lost 0; bases outside the gene matches: 5. The CDR3 runs 15 residues. CDR1 SGHRS and CDR2 YFSETQ come from the germline V gene.

In this sample, this clonotype turned up many times. The chain joins TRBV30 to TRBJ1-5; possibly TRBD1 for D (5 bases). The germline CDR1 and CDR2 sequences are GTSNPN and SVGIG (reference sequence). Trimming pared 2 bases from V and 7 bases from J, leaving 15 bases between. This CDR3 has 14 amino acids. CDR3 in DNA: TGTGCCTGGAGTTGGCAGGGTTCAAGACAGCCCCAGCATTTT. Translation gives CAWSWQGSRQPQHF.